This TCR beta chain was found in a study of regulatory T cells in long-lasting Graves disease. As concerns this clonotype: The antigen is undetermined.

TCR beta libraries were built with iRepertoire HTBI primers and Arm-PCR of CDR3 regions. TCRdb recomputed calls from the multiplex PCR reads with MiXCR, one row per CDR3 protein. There are 700,000 or so distinct CDR3 sequences in the sample; roughly 30% occur only once, and around 42% lies in the top ten. Time point given: persistent/refractory GD, antithyroid drugs over 5 years with positive TRAb. Isolated PBMC RNA provided the starting material for the TCR library. The diagnosis of Graves' disease used American Thyroid Association guidelines. Findings and limits, study-wide: Tissue studied was limited to peripheral blood, excluding thyroid tissue. TRBV28, TRBJ1-2 and TRBJ2-5 were segments that persistent disease favored.

With V trimmed by 0 bases and J by 2 bases, 3 bases remained unmatched. The germline V gene encodes CDR1 LGHNA and CDR2 YNFKEQ. CDR3 length: 15 amino acids. The sample was peripheral blood mononuclear cells (PBMCs), taken when the disease was refractory, from a patient treated with antithyroid drugs. J is TRBJ2-5 and V is TRBV4-2, with TRBD1 matching over 7 bases. This TCR derives from a female donor with Graves disease. CDR3 amino acids: CASSQEGTVQETQYF. The CDR3 DNA reads TGTGCCAGCAGCCAAGAGGGGACAGTTCAAGAGACCCAGTACTTC.